The next 18 T cell receptor beta chains were all read from a single sample in a study of T cell responses to AZD1222 COVID-19 vaccine. Some clones are missing from TCRdb's copy, which holds only in-frame ones; the method was immunoSEQ multiplex PCR. The sample lists roughly 150,000 clones; 80% to 90% were seen once. The input for sequencing was peripheral blood, taken on day 0 of AZD1222 vaccination. These receptors were taken from an adult in good health.

This sequence joins TRBV6-5 and TRBJ2-7, with D possibly TRBD1 on 6 matching bases. Trimming removed 8 bases from V and 4 bases from J, with 21 bases in between. The CDR3 is 15 amino acids. Looked up from germline, CDR1 is MNHEY and CDR2 is SVGAGI. The CDR3, as DNA: TGTGCCAGCGGAACCCCACAGGGACCCCGATACGAGCAGTACTTC. Translating it yields CASGTPQGPRYEQYF.

This chain links TRBV28 with TRBJ2-7, with TRBD2 matching over 10 bases. The germline CDR1 and CDR2 sequences are MDHEN and SYDVKM. After removal of 7 bases from V and 4 bases from J, the junction contained 4 bases not matched to a gene. CDR3 size: 13 residues. CDR3 protein: CASNLAGVYEQYF. CDR3 DNA sequence: TGTGCCAGCAATCTAGCGGGAGTTTACGAGCAGTACTTC. The variable domain in full, completed from reference TRBV28 and TRBJ2-7, reads DVKVTQSSRYLVKRTGEKVFLECVQDMDHENMFWYRQDPGLGLRLIYFSYDVKMKEKGDIPEGYSVSREKKERFSLILESASTNQTSMYLCASNLAGVYEQYFGPGTRLTVT.

J is TRBJ2-5 and V is TRBV20-1, with no clear D. Between the trimmed V and J ends, which lost 5 bases and 4 bases, there was a span of 8 bases. The germline V gene encodes CDR1 DFQATT and CDR2 SNEGSKA (reference sequence). This CDR3 has 11 amino acids. CDR3 loop: CSAQRGETQYF. The CDR3 DNA reads as TGCAGTGCTCAGCGTGGAGAGACCCAGTACTTC.

The chain joins TRBV5-1 to TRBJ1-6; TRBD1 aligns across 9 bases. V gave up 3 bases and J gave up 8 bases; unmatched junction bases: 3. CDR3 length equals 14 residues. Germline V gene sequence: CDR1 SGHRS, CDR2 YFSETQ. The CDR3 DNA reads as TGCGCCAGCAGCTCGGACAGGGGCTATTCACCCCTCCACTTT. The encoded protein is CASSSDRGYSPLHF.

This clone showed up just once. The rearrangement links TRBV10-3 to TRBJ2-1; 9 bases align to TRBD1. V trimming: 6 bases; J trimming: 6 bases; junction bases outside the gene matches: 9. The CDR3 has 15 amino acids. Per germline, CDR1 ENHRY and CDR2 SYGVKD. The CDR3 DNA reads as TGTGCCATCAGGGTACAGGGGGCTACGGCCAATGAGCAGTTCTTC. It specifies CAIRVQGATANEQFF.

V gene TRBV28 combines with J gene TRBJ1-2; D may be TRBD1 (6 bases). Deletions cut 8 bases from V and 4 bases from J, with 26 bases between. Germline V lookup: CDR1 MDHEN, CDR2 SYDVKM. The CDR3 spans 17 residues. In DNA form, the CDR3 reads TGTGCCAGCTCTTCGACAGGTGACTTCACCTACGCCTATGGCTACACCTTC. It specifies CASSSTGDFTYAYGYTF.

This clone appeared a few times. The V gene is TRBV6-2 or TRBV6-3, the J gene TRBJ1-5, with D hard to call. Trimming shortened V by 3 bases and J by 6 bases, and 15 bases separated the two germline ends. The CDR3 loop spans 15 amino acids. Germline CDR1 reads MNHEY; CDR2 reads SVGEGT. In DNA, the CDR3 is TGTGCCAGCAGTTATTATCGGGCCCCCACTCAGCCCCAGCATTTT. Translating gives CASSYYRAPTQPQHF.

The V call is TRBV18, the J call TRBJ1-4; D remains unclear. Germline CDR1 and CDR2: KGHSH and LQKENI. The CDR3 covers 16 residues. V was clipped by 3 bases and J by 0 bases, with 11 bases between them. DNA of the CDR3: TGTGCCAGCTCACCGGCCGGCGTTGCAACTAATGAAAAACTGTTTTTT. It yields the protein CASSPAGVATNEKLFF.

This sequence joins TRBV19 and TRBJ1-1; D possibly corresponds to TRBD1 (5 bases). This CDR3 region has 15 residues. Germline CDR1 reads LNHDA; CDR2 reads SQIVND (reference sequence). The germline V and J ends were trimmed by 4 bases and 5 bases, with 17 bases remaining between them. This chain's CDR3 is CASSTLAGGTTEAFF. The CDR3 DNA reads as TGTGCCAGTAGTACCCTAGCGGGCGGGACGACTGAAGCTTTCTTT. The whole variable domain, remainder taken from reference TRBV19 and TRBJ1-1, is DGGITQSPKYLFRKEGQNVTLSCEQNLNHDAMYWYRQDPGQGLRLIYYSQIVNDFQKGDIAEGYSVSREKKESFPLTVTSAQKNPTAFYLCASSTLAGGTTEAFFGQGTRLTVV.

The chain recombines TRBV20-1 with TRBJ2-1, with D tentatively TRBD1 or TRBD2 (5 bases each). Germline CDR1 reads DFQATT; CDR2 reads SNEGSKA (reference sequence). V was trimmed by 3 bases and J by 2 bases, leaving 14 bases between them. The CDR3 consists of 15 residues. CDR3 DNA: TGCAGTGCTAGTGACCGGGACCGAGCCTACAATGAGCAGTTCTTC. It yields the protein CSASDRDRAYNEQFF.

V gene TRBV11-2 combines with J gene TRBJ2-4; 7 bases match TRBD2. Germline V gene sequence: CDR1 SGHAT, CDR2 FQNNGV. The CDR3 has 16 residues. V lost 5 bases to trimming and J lost 5 bases; unmatched junction nucleotides: 12. The CDR3 nucleotides read TGTGCCAGCAGCCCAGGCGGCGGGAGTCGCCAAAACATTCAGTACTTC. As protein: CASSPGGGSRQNIQYF.

This chain joins TRBV6-5 and TRBJ2-3; tentative D call: TRBD1 (5 bases). Germline loops: CDR1 MNHEY, CDR2 SVGAGI. The CDR3 is 16 amino acids. V was pared by 4 bases and J by 0 bases, with 14 bases between. The CDR3 DNA sequence: TGTGCCAGCAGTTTCCAGGGTTTCACTAGCACAGATACGCAGTATTTT. It yields the protein CASSFQGFTSTDTQYF.

J is TRBJ2-2 and V is TRBV21-1; TRBD2 is the table's D call, not checked against the DNA. TRBV21-1 is recorded as a pseudogene. The CDR3 runs to 16 residues. This chain's CDR3 is CASSKHSGGANGELFF. The CDR3 DNA sequence: TGTGCCAGCAGCAAACACTCGGGGGGCGCGAACGGGGAGCTGTTTTTT.

The genes are TRBV24-1 and TRBJ1-2, with D unclear. CDR3 length: 15 residues. Trimming cost V 3 bases and J 8 bases, with 18 bases left between them. In germline, CDR1 is KGHDR, CDR2 SFDVKD. Written as DNA, the CDR3 is TGTGCCACCAGTGATAATCGCGGTGGAATGAAGGGCTACACCTTC. Protein product: CATSDNRGGMKGYTF.

The rearrangement links TRBV28 to TRBJ2-5; 8 bases fit TRBD1. Germline CDR1 and CDR2: MDHEN and SYDVKM. The CDR3 is 15 amino acids. Trimming at V came to 2 bases and at J to 5 bases, leaving 7 bases not matched to a gene. The CDR3 bases are TGTGCCAGCAGTTTACGGACAGGGTCGGGGGAGACCCAGTACTTC. Translated, it gives CASSLRTGSGETQYF.

The chain combines TRBV7-2 with TRBJ1-2; 8 bases are shared with TRBD1. V lost 2 bases, J lost 5 bases, and 7 bases stayed unmatched. CDR3 length: 15 residues. Germline assignment: CDR1 SGHTA and CDR2 FQGNSA. In DNA, the CDR3 is TGTGCCAGCAGCTTAACTGGACAGGGTCGGTATGGCTACACCTTC. Translated: CASSLTGQGRYGYTF.

The rearrangement uses TRBV28 and TRBJ2-5; 12 bases agree with TRBD1. Trimming removed 5 bases from V and 3 bases from J; junction bases left unmatched: 7. Germline CDR1 MDHEN, CDR2 SYDVKM. CDR3 length equals 16 residues. The CDR3 is CASSPLGQGAEETQYF. Written as DNA, the CDR3 is TGTGCCAGCAGTCCCCTGGGACAGGGGGCTGAAGAGACCCAGTACTTC. Complete variable domain (other parts from reference TRBV28 and TRBJ2-5): DVKVTQSSRYLVKRTGEKVFLECVQDMDHENMFWYRQDPGLGLRLIYFSYDVKMKEKGDIPEGYSVSREKKERFSLILESASTNQTSMYLCASSPLGQGAEETQYFGPGTRLLVL.

V usage is TRBV4-1 and J usage is TRBJ2-7; D unclear. Germline V gene data show CDR1 as MGHRA and CDR2 as YSYEKL. This CDR3 has 15 amino acids. V was trimmed by 3 bases and J by 3 bases, leaving 15 bases between them. CDR3 residues: CASSQTSPGVYEQYF. DNA for the CDR3: TGCGCCAGCAGCCAGACTTCCCCAGGAGTCTACGAGCAGTACTTC.